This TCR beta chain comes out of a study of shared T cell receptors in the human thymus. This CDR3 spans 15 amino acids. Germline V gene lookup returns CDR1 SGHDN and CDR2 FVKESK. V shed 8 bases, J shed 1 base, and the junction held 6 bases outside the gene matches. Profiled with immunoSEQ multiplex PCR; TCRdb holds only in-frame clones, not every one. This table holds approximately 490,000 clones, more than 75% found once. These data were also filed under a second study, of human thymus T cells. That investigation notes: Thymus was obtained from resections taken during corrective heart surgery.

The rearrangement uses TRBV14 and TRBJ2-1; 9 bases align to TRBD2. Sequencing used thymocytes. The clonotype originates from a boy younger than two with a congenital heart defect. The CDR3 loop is CASRCGRGSYNEQFF. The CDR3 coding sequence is TGTGCCAGCCGATGCGGGAGGGGTTCCTACAATGAGCAGTTCTTC.